This T cell receptor beta chain originates from a study of T cell changes during pregnancy in multiple sclerosis. The repertoire was sequenced with immunoSEQ multiplex PCR; TCRdb's copy has only in-frame clones and lacks some. The sample lists about 93,000 clones; roughly 92% were seen once. The germline V gene has CDR1 MGHDK and CDR2 SYGVNS. The CDR3 contains 14 residues. The V end was cut by 6 bases, the J end by 8 bases, with 17 bases between. The rearrangement uses TRBV25-1 and TRBJ1-3; a weak D match, TRBD1 (5 bases). This receptor was taken from a female donor with multiple sclerosis, enrolled in a pregnancy study. The sample was peripheral blood, taken after pregnancy. The CDR3 region is CASSDQGLTDTIYF. CDR3 DNA sequence: TGTGCCAGCAGCGACCAGGGTCTAACGGACACCATATATTTT. The whole variable domain, remainder taken from reference TRBV25-1 and TRBJ1-3, is EADIYQTPRYLVIGTGKKITLECSQTMGHDKMYWYQQDPGMELHLIHYSYGVNSTEKGDLSSESTVSRIRTEHFPLTLESARPSHTSQYLCASSDQGLTDTIYFGEGSWLTVV.